This TCR beta chain derives from a study of T cell repertoires in cytomegalovirus infection. Study summary: It was the public TCR beta signatures that indicated both CMV infection and matching HLA type. The study's findings and limits: Dominating the ex vivo response were TCR beta clonotypes that were CMV-specific and HLA-C-restricted. CMV carriers with the relevant HLA were identified by cumulative public TCR beta family frequency.

MiXCR, run by TCRdb on the reads, gives a single entry per CDR3 protein. The sample comprises roughly 100,000 distinct CDR3 sequences, more than 15% of which are singletons, and around 8.2% rests with the top ten. This clonotype was seen many times. No antigen is known for it. This TCR derives from a human donor in good health (CMV status not recorded). Some clones in this sample may be carry-over from other donors' samples. Sequenced: PBMCs.

The CDR3 bases are TGTGCCAGCAGCTTATGGGACAGGGGCAGTGAGCAGTACTTC. Translated: CASSLWDRGSEQYF. The J gene is TRBJ2-7, the V gene TRBV7-6, with TRBD1 matching 10 bases. Germline V gene sequence: CDR1 SGHVS, CDR2 FNYEAQ. This CDR3 contains 14 residues. The ends lost 2 bases at V and 7 bases at J; junction bases unmatched: 5.